The 13 T cell receptor beta chains below all came from one sample that was sequenced in a study of human T cells and chemical hapten exposure. Each CDR3 protein is one row after TCRdb ran MiXCR on the RACE reads. The data show more than 80,000 distinct CDR3 sequences, with about 7.5% seen just once and roughly 1.5% held by the top ten. Indicated time point: patch test 1, 2 weeks after DPC sensitization. Treatment described: therapeutic diphenylcyclopropenone sensitization with weekly scalp DPC. Sequencing used whole blood, obtained in connection with sensitization to the hapten diphenylcyclopropenone (DPC). All receptors come from a woman aged 25 to 39 with alopecia areata. Some clones in this sample may be carry-over from other donors' samples.

In this sample, this clonotype turned up many times. V gene TRBV5-5 combines with J gene TRBJ1-1; 7 bases map to TRBD1. Germline V gene sequence: CDR1 SGHKS, CDR2 YYEKEE (reference sequence). The CDR3 loop spans 15 amino acids. The V segment lost 4 bases and the J segment 0 bases; nucleotides outside the gene matches: 6. The CDR3 DNA is TGTGCCAGCAGCCCGGAGGGACAGCTGAACACTGAAGCTTTCTTT. It is translated as CASSPEGQLNTEAFF. Drawing the rest from reference TRBV5-5 and TRBJ1-1, the complete variable domain is DAGVTQSPTHLIKTRGQQVTLRCSPISGHKSVSWYQQVLGQGPQFIFQYYEKEERGRGNFPDRFSARQFPNYSSELNVNALLLGDSALYLCASSPEGQLNTEAFFGQGTRLTVV.

The gene calls are TRBV6-4 and TRBJ1-2, with 7 bases that match TRBD1. In germline, CDR1 is MRHNA, CDR2 SNTAGT. The CDR3 is 13 residues long. With 7 bases clipped from V and 0 bases from J, the junction kept 2 bases outside the gene matches. For the CDR3, the DNA is TGTGCCAGCATTAGGGGGCCTAACTATGGCTACACCTTC. Its translation: CASIRGPNYGYTF.

This clonotype was seen more than once but under ten times. The chain links TRBV7-2 to TRBJ1-5; 7 bases map to TRBD1. Trimming removed 3 bases from V and 7 bases from J; junction bases left unmatched: 3. CDR3 length: 13 residues. The V gene's germline CDR1 is SGHTA and CDR2 FQGNSA. The CDR3, as DNA: TGTGCCAGCAGCTTTCAGGGGGGACAGCCCCAGCATTTT. It encodes CASSFQGGQPQHF. Full variable domain (remainder filled in from reference TRBV7-2 and TRBJ1-5): GAGVSQSPSNKVTEKGKDVELRCDPISGHTALYWYRQSLGQGLEFLIYFQGNSAPDKSGLPSDRFSAERTGGSVSTLTIQRTQQEDSAVYLCASSFQGGQPQHFGDGTRLSIL.

The chain uses TRBV19 and TRBJ2-1; perhaps TRBD2 as D (6 bases). Germline V gene lookup returns CDR1 LNHDA and CDR2 SQIVND (reference sequence). Trimming stripped 3 bases from V and 1 base from J, with 7 bases between. The CDR3 loop spans 14 amino acids. As DNA, the CDR3 is TGTGCCAGTAGTATTGGGAGGTCCTACAATGAGCAGTTCTTC. Amino acids: CASSIGRSYNEQFF. Together with reference TRBV19 and TRBJ2-1, the CDR3 gives the full variable domain: DGGITQSPKYLFRKEGQNVTLSCEQNLNHDAMYWYRQDPGQGLRLIYYSQIVNDFQKGDIAEGYSVSREKKESFPLTVTSAQKNPTAFYLCASSIGRSYNEQFFGPGTRLTVL.

There are many counts of this clonotype. This chain links TRBV9 with TRBJ1-6; 8 nucleotides match TRBD1. The ends lost 3 bases at V and 5 bases at J; junction bases unmatched: 4. CDR3 length: 15 residues. Germline V gives CDR1 SGDLS, CDR2 YYNGEE. CDR3 DNA: TGTGCCAGCAGCGAACAGGGGGGCGATAATTCACCCCTCCACTTT. This encodes CASSEQGGDNSPLHF. The full variable domain, in which reference TRBV9 and TRBJ1-6 provide the parts outside the CDR3, is DSGVTQTPKHLITATGQRVTLRCSPRSGDLSVYWYQQSLDQGLQFLIQYYNGEERAKGNILERFSAQQFPDLHSELNLSSLELGDSALYFCASSEQGGDNSPLHFGNGTRLTVT.

This clonotype was seen at least ten times. The V and J genes are TRBV6-5 and TRBJ2-3; D is ambiguous. V was shortened by 10 bases and J by 7 bases, with 12 bases between the two germline ends. Per germline, CDR1 MNHEY and CDR2 SVGAGI. The CDR3 sequence is 11 residues long. The CDR3 nucleotides read TGTGCCACCCTTTGGCGTTATACGCAGTATTTT. Translated: CATLWRYTQYF.

There are a few counts of this clonotype. The chain uses TRBV5-6 and TRBJ2-5; the match to TRBD2 covers 12 bases. Germline assignment: CDR1 SGHDT and CDR2 YYEEEE. With V trimmed by 0 bases and J by 4 bases, 13 bases remained unmatched. This CDR3 has 19 residues. The CDR3 region is CASSLVTSGGTGFRETQYF. CDR3 DNA: TGTGCCAGCAGCTTGGTTACTAGCGGGGGGACCGGGTTTCGAGAGACCCAGTACTTC.

This clonotype has a count of ten or more. This chain links TRBV29-1 with TRBJ1-1, with 11 nucleotides matching TRBD1. The trim removed 3 bases at V and 2 bases at J, leaving 5 bases unmatched. Germline V lookup: CDR1 SQVTM, CDR2 ANQGSEA. The CDR3 loop spans 15 amino acids. CDR3 DNA sequence: TGCAGCGTTGATTGGGACAGGGGGACTAACACTGAAGCTTTCTTT. As protein: CSVDWDRGTNTEAFF.

This clonotype was observed many times. The rearrangement uses TRBV29-1 and TRBJ1-1, with D possibly TRBD1 on 6 matching bases. The germline V gene has CDR1 SQVTM and CDR2 ANQGSEA. Deletions cut 6 bases from V and 0 bases from J, with 8 bases between. This CDR3 contains 12 residues. The CDR3: CSVDSLNTEAFF. The CDR3 DNA reads TGCAGCGTGGACAGCTTGAACACTGAAGCTTTCTTT.

This clonotype occurred a few times. This CDR3 is CASSEYGSGGAGELFF. The CDR3 DNA sequence: TGTGCCAGCAGTGAATATGGGAGTGGGGGCGCCGGGGAGCTGTTTTTT. This chain connects TRBV25-1 to TRBJ2-2; weak D call: TRBD1 (6 bases). Germline V gene lookup returns CDR1 MGHDK and CDR2 SYGVNS. Trimming took off 0 bases at V and 6 bases at J, with 14 bases between the two ends. The CDR3 contains 16 residues.

This clonotype came up a few times. The chain uses TRBV10-3 and TRBJ1-3; no clear D. V was trimmed by 1 base and J by 2 bases, leaving 9 bases between them. Germline CDR1 reads ENHRY; CDR2 reads SYGVKD. This CDR3 spans 15 amino acids. The CDR3 nucleotides read TGTGCCATCAGTGAGTGGGAGTTAGCTGGAAACACCATATATTTT. This gives the protein CAISEWELAGNTIYF.

This clonotype came up a few times. The genes are TRBV18 and TRBJ2-1; TRBD2 agrees at 9 bases. The germline V gene has CDR1 KGHSH and CDR2 LQKENI. This CDR3 contains 15 residues. V lost 3 bases and J lost 10; bases outside the gene matches: 10. The CDR3, as DNA: TGTGCCAGCTCACCCGCTTTGCGGGGGGGCATGGAGCAGTTCTTC. This translates into CASSPALRGGMEQFF.

This clonotype was detected many times. The chain is built from TRBV5-1 and TRBJ2-2, with TRBD1 matching over 10 bases. The J segment lost 4 bases and the V segment lost 4 bases, leaving 10 bases of the junction unmatched. Germline CDR1 SGHRS, CDR2 YFSETQ. This CDR3 is built from 17 residues. CDR3 nucleotide sequence: TGCGCCAGCAGCCCAGGGACAGGGGCCTCTCTCACCGGGGAGCTGTTTTTT. It codes for CASSPGTGASLTGELFF.